This T cell receptor (beta chain) was observed in a study of T-cell reconstitution after alpha-beta-depleted transplantation in children. Findings and caveats of the study: Several hundred expanded graft clones reportedly were the source of alpha-beta T cells about two months after transplant. A year had passed since transplant, and T-cell counts and diversity by then came mostly from newly produced T cells.

TCRbeta library preparation incorporated unique molecular identifiers. MiXCR, run by TCRdb on the PCR reads, gives a single entry per CDR3 protein. The data hold about 420,000 distinct CDR3 sequences, with around 15% observed a single time. The V and J ends lost 1 base and 7 bases, in that order; junction bases with no gene match: 6. Germline V gene lookup returns CDR1 SQVTM and CDR2 ANQGSEA. The CDR3 is made up of 14 amino acids. As for this clonotype: Its antigen is unidentified.

The sequences come from PBMCs, mostly from graft donor cells, collected 360 days after TCRalphabeta/CD19-depleted stem cell transplant. The rearrangement links TRBV29-1 to TRBJ1-1; 10 nucleotides match TRBD1. This clonotype was sampled from a boy in the first two years of life who had a stem cell transplant for Wiskott-Aldrich syndrome, so the T cells may come from the graft donor. CDR3: CSVEARQGAVEAFF. CDR3 nucleotide sequence: TGCAGCGTTGAAGCCCGACAGGGGGCCGTTGAAGCTTTCTTT.